Below, 11 T cell receptor beta chains from the same sample are listed, as sequenced in a study of T cell repertoires in cytomegalovirus infection. Their antigen targets remain unknown. From the reads, TCRdb called clonotypes with MiXCR, one entry per CDR3 protein. The sample lists about 830,000 distinct CDR3 sequences; approximately 32% were seen once. This sample comprised cultured CD8+ T cells from PBMCs, obtained from culture after CMV antigen stimulation. These receptors were collected from a human donor in good health (CMV status not recorded). Some clones in this sample may be carry-over from other donors' samples.

This clonotype was found once. The J gene is TRBJ1-5, the V gene TRBV7-8, with D perhaps TRBD1 (5 bases). The germline V gene encodes CDR1 SGHVS and CDR2 FQNEAQ. CDR3 length equals 17 residues. V was trimmed by 1 base and J by 3 bases, leaving 16 bases between them. The CDR3 sequence is CASSLVSRTHSNQPQHF. The CDR3 coding sequence is TGTGCCAGCAGCTTAGTTTCTCGGACACACTCCAATCAGCCCCAGCATTTT.

CDR3 sequence reads: CASTSVPDAEAFF. CDR3 coding DNA: TGTGCCAGCACCTCCGTCCCGGACGCTGAAGCTTTCTTT. The chain has TRBV6-5 and TRBJ1-1, with no clear D. Germline assignment: CDR1 MNHEY and CDR2 SVGAGI. V dropped 7 bases and J dropped 6 bases, with 15 bases sitting between them. The CDR3 has 13 amino acids.

This clonotype showed up many times. The J gene is TRBJ2-3, the V gene TRBV6-5, with D possibly TRBD2 on 6 matching bases. Germline loops: CDR1 MNHEY, CDR2 SVGAGI. V shed 0 bases and J shed 0 bases, with 10 bases lying between them. This CDR3 has 16 residues. CDR3 in DNA: TGTGCCAGCAGTTACTCGGTAGCGGCGAGCACAGATACGCAGTATTTT. Translated: CASSYSVAASTDTQYF.

The chain has TRBV10-3 and TRBJ2-1; 9 positions agree with TRBD1. The CDR3 spans 15 residues. Germline CDR1 reads ENHRY; CDR2 reads SYGVKD. V lost 7 bases to trimming and J lost 7 bases; unmatched junction nucleotides: 11. This CDR3 reads CAINTWDRADNEQFF. CDR3 nucleotides: TGTGCCATCAATACCTGGGACAGGGCAGATAATGAGCAGTTCTTC.

This clonotype came up a few times. The chain joins TRBV5-5 to TRBJ2-7, with unresolved D. V lost 1 base to trimming and J lost 3 bases, with 8 bases between them. There are 13 residues in the CDR3. Germline CDR1 is SGHKS and CDR2 is YYEKEE (reference sequence). The CDR3 region is CASSLSSHYEQYV. CDR3 coding DNA: TGTGCCAGCAGCTTGAGCAGCCACTACGAGCAGTACGTC.

This clonotype was detected a few times. The V call is TRBV7-9, the J call TRBJ2-7; D is ambiguous. Germline CDR1 SEHNR, CDR2 FQNEAQ (reference sequence). Trimming stripped 3 bases from V and 2 bases from J, with 5 bases between. The CDR3 is 12 amino acids. The CDR3 region has the DNA TGTGCCAGCAGCTTTCTACCCTACGAGCAGTACGTC. This encodes CASSFLPYEQYV.

This clonotype was counted at least ten times. The J gene is TRBJ1-1, the V gene TRBV27; TRBD1 aligns across 8 bases. The CDR3 loop spans 13 amino acids. J was trimmed by 0 bases and V by 6 bases; bases with no gene match: 0. CDR1 is MNHEY, CDR2 SMNVEV, per germline (reference sequence). CDR3 in DNA: TGTGCCAGCAGGACAGGGGTGAACACTGAAGCTTTCTTT. This sequence encodes CASRTGVNTEAFF.

This clonotype was detected a few times. This sequence joins TRBV4-2 and TRBJ2-3; 8 bases are a match to TRBD2. V lost 0 bases and J lost 3; bases outside the gene matches: 8. Germline-derived CDR1 and CDR2 are LGHNA and YNFKEQ. This CDR3 has 17 residues. In DNA, the CDR3 is TGTGCCAGCAGCCAAGATGGGAGCGGGGGCCTTACAGATACGCAGTATTTT. Translating gives CASSQDGSGGLTDTQYF.

A remark on this clonotype: An end of the junction does not agree with germline; a read error may underlie this. This chain uses TRBV7-4 with TRBJ1-2; possibly TRBD1 for D (5 bases). This CDR3 has 13 residues. CDR1 SGHVT and CDR2 SQSDAQ come from the germline V gene. The CDR3, as DNA: TGTGTCAGCAGCTCAGGGAGGAGGTATGGCTACACCTTC. It specifies CVSSSGRRYGYTF.

The V call is TRBV7-9, the J call TRBJ1-6; D remains ambiguous. Trimming took off 2 bases at V and 15 bases at J, with 11 bases between the two ends. CDR1 is SEHNR and CDR2 is FQNEAQ in the germline V gene (reference sequence). This CDR3 region has 12 residues. The CDR3 nucleotides are TGTGCCAGCAGCTTACGGGCAGGAGTCCTCCACTTT. This translates into CASSLRAGVLHF.

The chain links TRBV12-3 or TRBV12-4 to TRBJ1-3; D is unclear. Trimming took 4 bases from V and 0 from J, leaving 13 bases between them. The CDR3 runs 16 residues. The CDR3 spells CASSSSSARSGNTIYF. CDR3 coding DNA: TGTGCCAGCAGTTCTTCATCTGCTCGCTCTGGAAACACCATATATTTT.